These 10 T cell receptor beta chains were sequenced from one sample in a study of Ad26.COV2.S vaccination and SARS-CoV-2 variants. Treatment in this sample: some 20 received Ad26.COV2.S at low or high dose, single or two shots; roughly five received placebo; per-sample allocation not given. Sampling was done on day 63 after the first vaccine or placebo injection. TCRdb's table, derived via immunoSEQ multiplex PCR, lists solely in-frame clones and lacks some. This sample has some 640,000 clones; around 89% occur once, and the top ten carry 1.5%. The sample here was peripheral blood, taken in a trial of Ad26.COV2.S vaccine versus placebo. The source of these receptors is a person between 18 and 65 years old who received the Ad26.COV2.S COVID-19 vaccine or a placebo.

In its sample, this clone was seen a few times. In DNA, the CDR3 is TGTGCCAGTAGTATAGGGGGGGGGACTAGCGGGAGTGGCGATGAGCAGTTCTTC. Encoded protein: CASSIGGGTSGSGDEQFF. The V and J genes are TRBV19 and TRBJ2-1; the match to TRBD2 covers 14 bases. The CDR3 is 18 amino acids. J lost 8 bases, V lost 1 base, and 10 bases had no gene match. Germline V lookup: CDR1 LNHDA, CDR2 SQIVND (reference sequence).

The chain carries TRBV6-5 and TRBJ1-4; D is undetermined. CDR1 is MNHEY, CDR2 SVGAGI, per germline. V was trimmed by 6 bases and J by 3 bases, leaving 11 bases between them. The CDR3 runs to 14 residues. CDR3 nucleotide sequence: TGTGCCAGCAGCTGGGTACCGGCTAATGAAAAACTGTTTTTT. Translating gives CASSWVPANEKLFF.

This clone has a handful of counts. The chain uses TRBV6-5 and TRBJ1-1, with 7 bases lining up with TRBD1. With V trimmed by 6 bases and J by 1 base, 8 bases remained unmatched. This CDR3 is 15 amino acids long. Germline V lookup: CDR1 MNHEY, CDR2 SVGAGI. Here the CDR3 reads CASRRQGGANTEAFF. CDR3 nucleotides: TGTGCCAGCAGGAGACAGGGCGGTGCGAACACTGAAGCTTTCTTT.

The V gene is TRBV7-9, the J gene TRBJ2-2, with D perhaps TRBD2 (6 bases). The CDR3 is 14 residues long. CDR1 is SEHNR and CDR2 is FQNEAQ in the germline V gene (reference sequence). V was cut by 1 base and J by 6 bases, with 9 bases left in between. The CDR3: CASSLGWDSGELFF. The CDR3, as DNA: TGTGCCAGCAGCTTAGGATGGGACTCCGGGGAGCTGTTTTTT.

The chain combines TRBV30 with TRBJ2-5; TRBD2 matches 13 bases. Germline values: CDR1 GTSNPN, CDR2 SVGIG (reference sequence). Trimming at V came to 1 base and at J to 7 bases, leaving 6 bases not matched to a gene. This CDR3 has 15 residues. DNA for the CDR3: TGTGCCTGGAGTGCAGGGACTAGCGGGACAGGGACCCAGTACTTC. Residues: CAWSAGTSGTGTQYF.

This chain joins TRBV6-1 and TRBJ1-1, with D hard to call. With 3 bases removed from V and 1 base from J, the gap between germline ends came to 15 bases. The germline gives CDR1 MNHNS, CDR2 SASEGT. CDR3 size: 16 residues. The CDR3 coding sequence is TGTGCCAGCAGTGAGGGTACGGACCCGAAGAACACTGAAGCTTTCTTT. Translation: CASSEGTDPKNTEAFF.

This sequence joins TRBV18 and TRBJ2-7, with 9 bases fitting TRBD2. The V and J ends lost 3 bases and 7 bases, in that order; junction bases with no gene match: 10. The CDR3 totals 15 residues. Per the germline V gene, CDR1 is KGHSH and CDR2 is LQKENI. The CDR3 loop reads CASSPLAGRIGEQYF. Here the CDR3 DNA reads TGTGCCAGCTCACCCCTAGCGGGGCGGATCGGTGAGCAGTACTTC.

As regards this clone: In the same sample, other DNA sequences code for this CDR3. CDR3 coding DNA: TGTGCCAGCAGCCCAGGGCTCAATCAGCCCCAGCATTTT. Residues: CASSPGLNQPQHF. J is TRBJ1-5 and V is TRBV11-2; tentatively, D is TRBD1 (5 bases). Trimming cost V 5 bases and J 3 bases, with 8 bases left between them. CDR1 and CDR2 from the germline V gene are SGHAT and FQNNGV. This CDR3 has 13 residues.

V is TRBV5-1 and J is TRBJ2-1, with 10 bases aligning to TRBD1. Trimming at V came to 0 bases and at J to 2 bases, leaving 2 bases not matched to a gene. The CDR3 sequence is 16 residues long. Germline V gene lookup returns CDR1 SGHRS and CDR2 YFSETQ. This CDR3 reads CASSLAGTGAYNEQFF. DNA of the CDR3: TGCGCCAGCAGCTTGGCCGGGACAGGGGCCTACAATGAGCAGTTCTTC.

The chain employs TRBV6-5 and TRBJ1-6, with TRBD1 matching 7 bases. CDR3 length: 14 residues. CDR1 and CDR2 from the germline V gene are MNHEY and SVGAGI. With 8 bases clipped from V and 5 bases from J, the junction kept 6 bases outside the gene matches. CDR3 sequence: CASSRGPNNSPLHF. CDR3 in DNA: TGTGCCAGCTCTAGGGGGCCGAATAATTCACCCCTCCACTTT.